This TCR beta chain was recovered during a study of blood T cell repertoires in COVID-19. Study information: In each case, the material was cDNA or gDNA derived from T cells, B-cell-depleted T cells, or PBMCs.

In the authors' methods: Amplification from reference gene primers served as the basis for estimated nucleated cell counts. Clones were sequenced by immunoSEQ multiplex PCR, and TCRdb holds only the in-frame ones, with some missing. V and J calls plus clone size are reproduced from that table; the DNA served to infer D and trimming. The profile shows about 69,000 clones, around 79% of them singletons. Per germline, CDR1 SQVTM and CDR2 ANQGSEA. V was clipped by 7 bases and J by 6 bases; unmatched bases: 5. This CDR3 has 12 residues. The sequence came from a man aged 55 to 70 with acute or convalescent COVID-19. Specimen: peripheral blood. This sequence joins TRBV29-1 and TRBJ1-5, with 8 bases that match TRBD1. Here the CDR3 reads CSGGQGSQPQHF. CDR3 bases: TGCAGCGGAGGACAGGGAAGTCAGCCCCAGCATTTT.